The clone carrying this T cell receptor beta chain was seen at least ten times. Its specificity is unknown. A single record per CDR3 protein comes from TCRdb applying MiXCR to the 5' RACE reads. The sample has 150,000 or so distinct CDR3 sequences, roughly a third seen once. V shed 1 base and J shed 8 bases, with 14 bases lying between them. The CDR3 loop spans 14 amino acids. CDR1 and CDR2 (germline): SGHTA, FQGNSA. This sample was taken from a study of CD8 T cells in ankylosing spondylitis. Study-wide findings and caveats: Matched synovial fluid from ankylosing spondylitis patients was reported to be enriched for disease-linked clones. Existing reports had already noted some motif variants in reactive arthritis synovial fluid and blood.

The chain has TRBV7-2 and TRBJ1-2; D remains ambiguous. Source material: synovial fluid, either unsorted or a sorted T cell fraction (not recorded which). The sequence was obtained from a male donor with ankylosing spondylitis. The CDR3 here is CASSLDSTRGGYTF. In DNA form, the CDR3 reads TGTGCCAGCAGCTTAGACAGCACCCGAGGGGGCTACACCTTC.